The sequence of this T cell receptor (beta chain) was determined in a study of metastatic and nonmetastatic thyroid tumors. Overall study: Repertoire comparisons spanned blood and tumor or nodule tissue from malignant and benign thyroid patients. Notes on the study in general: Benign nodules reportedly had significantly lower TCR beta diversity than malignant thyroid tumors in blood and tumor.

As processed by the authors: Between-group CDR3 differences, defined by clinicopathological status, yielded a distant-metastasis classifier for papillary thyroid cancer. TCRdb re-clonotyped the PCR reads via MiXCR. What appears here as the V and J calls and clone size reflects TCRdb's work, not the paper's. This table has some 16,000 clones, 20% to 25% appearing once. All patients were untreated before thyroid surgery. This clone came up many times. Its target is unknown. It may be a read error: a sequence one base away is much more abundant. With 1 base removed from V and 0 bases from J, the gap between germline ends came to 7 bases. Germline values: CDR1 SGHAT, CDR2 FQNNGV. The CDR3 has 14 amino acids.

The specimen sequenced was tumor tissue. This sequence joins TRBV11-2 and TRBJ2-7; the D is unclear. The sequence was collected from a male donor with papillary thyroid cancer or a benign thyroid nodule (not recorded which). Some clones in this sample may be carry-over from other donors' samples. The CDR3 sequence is CASSLGASSYEQYF. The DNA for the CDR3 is TGTGCCAGCAGCTTAGGCGCGAGCTCCTACGAGCAGTACTTC.